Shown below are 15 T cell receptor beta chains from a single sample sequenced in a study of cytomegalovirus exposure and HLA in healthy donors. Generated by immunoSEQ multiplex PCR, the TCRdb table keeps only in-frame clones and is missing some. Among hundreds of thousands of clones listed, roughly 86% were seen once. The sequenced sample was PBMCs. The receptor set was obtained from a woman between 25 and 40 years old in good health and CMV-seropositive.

The CDR3 protein is CASSFDRGDTEAFF. CDR3 coding DNA: TGTGCCAGCAGCTTCGACAGGGGGGACACTGAAGCTTTCTTT. The chain links TRBV5-4 to TRBJ1-1; 9 positions agree with TRBD1. The trim removed 2 bases at V and 3 bases at J, leaving 2 bases unmatched. The CDR3 is made up of 14 amino acids. The germline V gene encodes CDR1 SGHNT and CDR2 YYREEE (reference sequence).

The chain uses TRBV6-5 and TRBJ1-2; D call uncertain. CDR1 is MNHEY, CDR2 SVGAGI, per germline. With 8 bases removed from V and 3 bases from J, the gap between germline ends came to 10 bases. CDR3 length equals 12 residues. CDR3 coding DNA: TGTGCCAGCTCGGCAGAGGACTATGGCTACACCTTC. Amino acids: CASSAEDYGYTF.

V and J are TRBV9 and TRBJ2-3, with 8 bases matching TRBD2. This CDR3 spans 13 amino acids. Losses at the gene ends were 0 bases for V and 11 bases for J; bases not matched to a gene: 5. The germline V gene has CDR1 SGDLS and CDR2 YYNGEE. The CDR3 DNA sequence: TGTGCCAGCAGCGTAGGAGGGCGGGAGGAGCAGTATTTT. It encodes CASSVGGREEQYF.

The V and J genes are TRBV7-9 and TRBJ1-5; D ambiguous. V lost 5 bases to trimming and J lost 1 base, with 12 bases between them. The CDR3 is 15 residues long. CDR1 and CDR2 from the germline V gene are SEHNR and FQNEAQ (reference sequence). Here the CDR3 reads CASSAGSASNQPQHF. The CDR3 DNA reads TGTGCCAGCAGCGCGGGGTCTGCAAGCAATCAGCCCCAGCATTTT.

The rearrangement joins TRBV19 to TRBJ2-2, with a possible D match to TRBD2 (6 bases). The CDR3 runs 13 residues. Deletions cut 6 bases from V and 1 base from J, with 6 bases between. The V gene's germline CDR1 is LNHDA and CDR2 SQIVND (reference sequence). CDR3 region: CASRGGNTGELFF. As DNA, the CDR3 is TGTGCCAGTAGGGGGGGGAACACCGGGGAGCTGTTTTTT.

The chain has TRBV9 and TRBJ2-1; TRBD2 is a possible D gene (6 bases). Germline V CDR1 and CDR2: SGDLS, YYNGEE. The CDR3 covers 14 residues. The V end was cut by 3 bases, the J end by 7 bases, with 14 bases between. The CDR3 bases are TGTGCCAGCAGCGCCGGTTCACTAGCAAATGAGCAGTTCTTC. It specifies CASSAGSLANEQFF.

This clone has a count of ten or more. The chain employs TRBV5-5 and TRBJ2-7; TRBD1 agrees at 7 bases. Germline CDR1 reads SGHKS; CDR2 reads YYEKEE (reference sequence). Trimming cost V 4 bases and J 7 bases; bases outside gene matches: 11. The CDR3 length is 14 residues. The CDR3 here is CASSLYRGSREQYF. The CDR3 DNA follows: TGTGCCAGCAGCCTATACAGGGGTTCTAGGGAGCAGTACTTC.

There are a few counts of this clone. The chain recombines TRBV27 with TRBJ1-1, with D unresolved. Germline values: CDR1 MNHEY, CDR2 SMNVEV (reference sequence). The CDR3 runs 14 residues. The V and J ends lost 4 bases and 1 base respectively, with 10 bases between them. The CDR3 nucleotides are TGTGCCAGCAGTTCCCGCCAGGCGAACACTGAAGCTTTCTTT. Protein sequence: CASSSRQANTEAFF.

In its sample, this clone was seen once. CDR3 residues: CASSLWAISSTDTQYF. CDR3 bases: TGTGCCAGCAGTTTATGGGCTATCTCTAGCACAGATACGCAGTATTTT. The V call is TRBV27, the J call TRBJ2-3; D is ambiguous. The germline gives CDR1 MNHEY, CDR2 SMNVEV (reference sequence). Trimming took 1 base from V and 0 from J, leaving 11 bases between them. This CDR3 comprises 16 residues.

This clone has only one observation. The CDR3 nucleotides read TGTGCCAGCAGCTCCGATCCCGGGAGCACAGATACGCAGTATTTT. Its translation: CASSSDPGSTDTQYF. The rearrangement uses TRBV5-5 and TRBJ2-3; D is undetermined. The CDR3 length is 15 residues. V dropped 3 bases and J dropped 0 bases, with 11 bases sitting between them. CDR1 is SGHKS and CDR2 is YYEKEE in the germline V gene (reference sequence).

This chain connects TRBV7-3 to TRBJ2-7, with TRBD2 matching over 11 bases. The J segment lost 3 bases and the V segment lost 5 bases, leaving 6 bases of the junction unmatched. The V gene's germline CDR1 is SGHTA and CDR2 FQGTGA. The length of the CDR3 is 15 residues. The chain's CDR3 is CASSAGTSGNYEQYF. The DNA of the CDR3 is TGTGCCAGCAGCGCCGGGACTAGCGGTAACTACGAGCAGTACTTC.

CDR3 amino acids: CASSILDRPEAFF. The DNA of the CDR3 is TGTGCCAGTAGTATACTCGACAGGCCTGAAGCTTTCTTT. This chain links TRBV19 with TRBJ1-1, with D perhaps matching TRBD1 (6 bases). Germline CDR1 LNHDA, CDR2 SQIVND (reference sequence). V was trimmed by 2 bases and J by 6 bases, leaving 10 bases between them. This CDR3 contains 13 residues.

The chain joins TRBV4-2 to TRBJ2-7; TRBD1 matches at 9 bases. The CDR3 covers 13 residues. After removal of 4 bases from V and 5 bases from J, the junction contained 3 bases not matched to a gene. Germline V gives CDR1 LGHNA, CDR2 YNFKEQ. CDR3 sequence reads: CASSRTGVHEQYF. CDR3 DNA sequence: TGTGCCAGCAGCCGGACAGGGGTACACGAGCAGTACTTC.

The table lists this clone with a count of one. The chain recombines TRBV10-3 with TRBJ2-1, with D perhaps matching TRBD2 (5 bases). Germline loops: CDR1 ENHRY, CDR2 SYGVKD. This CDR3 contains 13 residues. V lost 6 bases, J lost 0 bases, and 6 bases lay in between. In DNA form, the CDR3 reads TGTGCCATCAGAACTAGCTCCTACAATGAGCAGTTCTTC. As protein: CAIRTSSYNEQFF.

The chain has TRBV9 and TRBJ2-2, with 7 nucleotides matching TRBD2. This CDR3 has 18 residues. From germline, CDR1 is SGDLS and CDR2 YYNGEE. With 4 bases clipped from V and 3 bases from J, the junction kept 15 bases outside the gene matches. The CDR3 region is CASSPSRRVLADTGELFF. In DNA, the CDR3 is TGTGCCAGCAGCCCATCTCGGCGGGTCCTAGCGGACACCGGGGAGCTGTTTTTT.